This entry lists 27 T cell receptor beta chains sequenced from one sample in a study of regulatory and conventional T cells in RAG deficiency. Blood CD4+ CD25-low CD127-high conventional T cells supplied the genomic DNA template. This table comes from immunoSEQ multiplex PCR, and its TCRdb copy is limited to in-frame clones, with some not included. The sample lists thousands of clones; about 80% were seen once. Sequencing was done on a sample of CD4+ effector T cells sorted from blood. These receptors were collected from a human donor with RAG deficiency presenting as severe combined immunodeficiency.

CDR3 amino acids: CASSLLGQGIYEQYF. The DNA for the CDR3 is TGCGCCAGCAGCTTGTTGGGACAGGGAATCTACGAGCAGTACTTC. V usage is TRBV5-1 and J usage is TRBJ2-7, with TRBD1 identical over 9 bases. J was trimmed by 3 bases and V by 1 base; bases with no gene match: 5. Germline assignment: CDR1 SGHRS and CDR2 YFSETQ. This CDR3 is built from 15 residues.

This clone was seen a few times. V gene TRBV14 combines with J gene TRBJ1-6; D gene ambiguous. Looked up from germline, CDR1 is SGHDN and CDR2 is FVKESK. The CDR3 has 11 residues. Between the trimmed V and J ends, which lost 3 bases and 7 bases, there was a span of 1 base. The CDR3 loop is CASSHNSPLHF. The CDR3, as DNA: TGTGCCAGCAGCCACAATTCACCCCTCCACTTT.

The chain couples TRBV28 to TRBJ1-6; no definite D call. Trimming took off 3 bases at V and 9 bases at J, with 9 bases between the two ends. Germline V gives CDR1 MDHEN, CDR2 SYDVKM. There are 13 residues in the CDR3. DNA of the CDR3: TGTGCCAGCAGTTTCGTCAAGGGTTCACCCCTCCACTTT. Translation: CASSFVKGSPLHF.

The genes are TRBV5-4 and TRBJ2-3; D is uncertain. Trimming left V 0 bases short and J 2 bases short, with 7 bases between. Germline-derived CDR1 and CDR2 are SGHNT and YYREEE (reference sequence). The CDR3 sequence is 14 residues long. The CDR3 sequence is CASSLGEVTDTQYF. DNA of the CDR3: TGTGCCAGCAGCTTGGGTGAAGTCACAGATACGCAGTATTTT.

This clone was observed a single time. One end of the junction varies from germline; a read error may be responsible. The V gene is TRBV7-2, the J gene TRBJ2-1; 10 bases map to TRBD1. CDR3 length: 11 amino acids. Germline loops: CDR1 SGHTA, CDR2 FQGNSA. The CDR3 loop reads CASSSPGQGIF. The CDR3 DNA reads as TGTGCCAGCAGCTCGCCGGGACAGGGGATCTTC.

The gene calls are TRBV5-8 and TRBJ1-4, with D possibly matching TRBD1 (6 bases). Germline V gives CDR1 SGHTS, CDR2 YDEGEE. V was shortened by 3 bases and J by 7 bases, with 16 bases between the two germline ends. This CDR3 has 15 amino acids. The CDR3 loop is CASSSSGVNREKLFF. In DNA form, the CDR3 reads TGTGCCAGCAGCTCCTCAGGGGTTAACCGTGAAAAACTGTTTTTT.

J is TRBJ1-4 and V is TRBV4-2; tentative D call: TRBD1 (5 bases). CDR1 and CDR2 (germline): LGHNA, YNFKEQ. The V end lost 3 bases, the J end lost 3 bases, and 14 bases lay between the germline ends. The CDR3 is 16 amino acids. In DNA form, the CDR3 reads TGTGCCAGCAGCCACACCGCAGGGTATCCTAATGAAAAACTGTTTTTT. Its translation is CASSHTAGYPNEKLFF.

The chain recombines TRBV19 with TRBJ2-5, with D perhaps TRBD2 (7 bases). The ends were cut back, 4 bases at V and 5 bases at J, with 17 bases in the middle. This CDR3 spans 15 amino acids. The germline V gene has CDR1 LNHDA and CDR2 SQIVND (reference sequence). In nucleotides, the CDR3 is TGTGCCAGTAGTACCCTGCGCGGGGGCCGGGAGACCCAGTACTTC. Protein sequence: CASSTLRGGRETQYF.

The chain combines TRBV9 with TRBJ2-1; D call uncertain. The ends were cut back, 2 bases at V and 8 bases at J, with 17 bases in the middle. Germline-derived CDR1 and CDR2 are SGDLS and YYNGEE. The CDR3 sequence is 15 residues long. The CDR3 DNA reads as TGTGCCAGCAGCGTCCAAGAAGGACGGAGCCATGAGCAGTTCTTC. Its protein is CASSVQEGRSHEQFF.

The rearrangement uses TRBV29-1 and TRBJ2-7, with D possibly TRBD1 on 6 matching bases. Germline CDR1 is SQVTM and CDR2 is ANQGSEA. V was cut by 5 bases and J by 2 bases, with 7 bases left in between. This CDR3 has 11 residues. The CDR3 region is CSVRQAYEQYF. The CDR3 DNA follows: TGCAGCGTTCGACAGGCCTACGAGCAGTACTTC.

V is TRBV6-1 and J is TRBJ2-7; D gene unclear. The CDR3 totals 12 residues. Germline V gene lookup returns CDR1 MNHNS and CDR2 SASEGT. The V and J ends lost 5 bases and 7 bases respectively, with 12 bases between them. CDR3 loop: CASSTSSLEQYF. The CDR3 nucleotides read TGTGCCAGCAGTACGTCCTCTTTGGAGCAGTACTTC.

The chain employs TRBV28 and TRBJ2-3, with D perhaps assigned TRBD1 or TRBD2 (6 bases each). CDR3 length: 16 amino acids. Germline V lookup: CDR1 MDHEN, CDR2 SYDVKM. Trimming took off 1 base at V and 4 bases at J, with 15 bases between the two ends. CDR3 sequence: CASSLSPGAGADTQYF. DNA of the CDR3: TGTGCCAGCAGTTTATCGCCGGGGGCCGGCGCAGATACGCAGTATTTT.

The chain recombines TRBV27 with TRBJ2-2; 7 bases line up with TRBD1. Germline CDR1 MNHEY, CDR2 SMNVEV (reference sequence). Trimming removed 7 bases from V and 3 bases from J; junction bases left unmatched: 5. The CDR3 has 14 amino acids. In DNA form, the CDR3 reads TGTGCCAGCAAAGGGGGCTACGACACCGGGGAGCTGTTTTTT. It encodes CASKGGYDTGELFF.

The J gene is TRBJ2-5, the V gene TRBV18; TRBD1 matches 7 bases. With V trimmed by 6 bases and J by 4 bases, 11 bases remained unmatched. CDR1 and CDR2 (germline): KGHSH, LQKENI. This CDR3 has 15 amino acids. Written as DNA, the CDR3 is TGTGCCAGCTCGCGGCTACAGGGGAACGTAGAGACCCAGTACTTC. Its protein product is CASSRLQGNVETQYF.

The DNA for the CDR3 is TGTGCCACCAGCAGATCCCCGGGGGCGGTAGCCAAAAACATTCAGTACTTC. Its protein product is CATSRSPGAVAKNIQYF. The chain has TRBV15 and TRBJ2-4; possibly TRBD1 or TRBD2 for D (6 bases each). V was clipped by 2 bases and J by 0 bases, with 14 bases between them. The V gene's germline CDR1 is LNHNV and CDR2 YYDKDF (reference sequence). CDR3 size: 17 residues.

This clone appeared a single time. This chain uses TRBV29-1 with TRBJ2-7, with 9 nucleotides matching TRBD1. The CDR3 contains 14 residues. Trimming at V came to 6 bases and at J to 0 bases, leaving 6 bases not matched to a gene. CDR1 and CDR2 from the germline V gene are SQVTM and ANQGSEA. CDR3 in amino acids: CSVGQGSSSYEQYF. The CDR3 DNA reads TGCAGCGTCGGACAGGGGTCTAGCTCCTACGAGCAGTACTTC.

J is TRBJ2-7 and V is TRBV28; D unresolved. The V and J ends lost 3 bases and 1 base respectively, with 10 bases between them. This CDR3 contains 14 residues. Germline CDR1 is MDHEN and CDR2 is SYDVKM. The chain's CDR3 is CASSLESRSYEQYF. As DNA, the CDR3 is TGTGCCAGCAGTTTGGAGTCCCGTTCCTACGAGCAGTACTTC. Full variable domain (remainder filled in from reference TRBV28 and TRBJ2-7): DVKVTQSSRYLVKRTGEKVFLECVQDMDHENMFWYRQDPGLGLRLIYFSYDVKMKEKGDIPEGYSVSREKKERFSLILESASTNQTSMYLCASSLESRSYEQYFGPGTRLTVT.

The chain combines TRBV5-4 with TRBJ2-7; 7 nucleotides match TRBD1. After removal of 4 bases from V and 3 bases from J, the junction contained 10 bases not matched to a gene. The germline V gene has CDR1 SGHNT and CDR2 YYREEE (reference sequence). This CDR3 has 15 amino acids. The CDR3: CASSAKTGKFYEQYF. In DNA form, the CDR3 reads TGTGCCAGCAGCGCGAAGACAGGGAAATTCTACGAGCAGTACTTC.

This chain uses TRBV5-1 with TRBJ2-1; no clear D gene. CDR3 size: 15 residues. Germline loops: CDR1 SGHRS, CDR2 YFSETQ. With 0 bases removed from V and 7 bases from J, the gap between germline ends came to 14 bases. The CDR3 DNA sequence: TGCGCCAGCAGCTTGGGAACCGGAACGATAAATGAGCAGTTCTTC. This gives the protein CASSLGTGTINEQFF.

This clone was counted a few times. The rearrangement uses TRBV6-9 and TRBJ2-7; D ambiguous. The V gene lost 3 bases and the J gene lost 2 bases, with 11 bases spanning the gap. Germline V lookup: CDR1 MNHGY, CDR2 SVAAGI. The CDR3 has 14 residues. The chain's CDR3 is CASSYQALTYEQYF. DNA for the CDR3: TGTGCCAGCAGTTACCAGGCTCTGACCTACGAGCAGTACTTC.

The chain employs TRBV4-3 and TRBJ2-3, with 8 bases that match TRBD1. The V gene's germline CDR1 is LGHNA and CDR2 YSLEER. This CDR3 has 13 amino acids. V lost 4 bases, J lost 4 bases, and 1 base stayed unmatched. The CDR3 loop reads CASSRTGPDTQYF. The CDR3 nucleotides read TGCGCCAGCAGCCGGACAGGGCCAGATACGCAGTATTTT.

CDR3 loop: CASGRNEQFF. CDR3 nucleotides: TGTGCCAGCGGGCGTAATGAGCAGTTCTTC. The chain links TRBV27 to TRBJ2-1, with D uncertain. Germline V gives CDR1 MNHEY, CDR2 SMNVEV (reference sequence). V was shortened by 8 bases and J by 7 bases, with 6 bases between the two germline ends. The CDR3 has 10 residues.

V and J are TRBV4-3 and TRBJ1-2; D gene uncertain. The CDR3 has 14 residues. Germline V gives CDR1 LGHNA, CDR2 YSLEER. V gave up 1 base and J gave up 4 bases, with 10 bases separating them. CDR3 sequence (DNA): TGCGCCAGCAGCCAAGTGGGAGGTCCCTATGGCTACACCTTC. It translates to CASSQVGGPYGYTF.

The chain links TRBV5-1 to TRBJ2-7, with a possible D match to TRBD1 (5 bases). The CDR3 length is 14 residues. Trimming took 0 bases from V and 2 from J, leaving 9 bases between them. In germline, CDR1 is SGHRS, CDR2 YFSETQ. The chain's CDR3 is CASSLGQLTYEQYF. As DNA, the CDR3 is TGCGCCAGCAGCTTGGGACAGCTTACCTACGAGCAGTACTTC.

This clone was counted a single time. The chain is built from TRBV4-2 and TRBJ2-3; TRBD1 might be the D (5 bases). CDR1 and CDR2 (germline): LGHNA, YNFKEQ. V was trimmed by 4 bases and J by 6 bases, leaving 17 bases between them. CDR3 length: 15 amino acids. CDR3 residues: CASSPFLGRWDTQYF. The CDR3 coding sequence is TGTGCCAGCAGCCCGTTTTTGGGGCGATGGGATACGCAGTATTTT.

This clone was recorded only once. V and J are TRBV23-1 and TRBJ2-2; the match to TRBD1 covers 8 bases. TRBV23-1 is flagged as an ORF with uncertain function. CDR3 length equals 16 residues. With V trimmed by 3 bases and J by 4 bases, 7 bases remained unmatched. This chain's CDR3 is CASSQVDRGGTGELFF. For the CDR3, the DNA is TGCGCCAGCAGTCAGGTTGACAGGGGAGGCACCGGGGAGCTGTTTTTT.

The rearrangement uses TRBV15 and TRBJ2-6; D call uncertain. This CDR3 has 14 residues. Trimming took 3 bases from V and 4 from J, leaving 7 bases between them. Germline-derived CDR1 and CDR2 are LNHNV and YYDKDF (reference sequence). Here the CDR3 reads CATSSRSGANVLTF. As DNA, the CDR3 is TGTGCCACCAGCAGCCGCTCCGGGGCCAACGTCCTGACTTTC. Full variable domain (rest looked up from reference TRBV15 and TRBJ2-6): DAMVIQNPRYQVTQFGKPVTLSCSQTLNHNVMYWYQQKSSQAPKLLFHYYDKDFNNEADTPDNFQSRRPNTSFCFLDIRSPGLGDTAMYLCATSSRSGANVLTFGAGSRLTVL.